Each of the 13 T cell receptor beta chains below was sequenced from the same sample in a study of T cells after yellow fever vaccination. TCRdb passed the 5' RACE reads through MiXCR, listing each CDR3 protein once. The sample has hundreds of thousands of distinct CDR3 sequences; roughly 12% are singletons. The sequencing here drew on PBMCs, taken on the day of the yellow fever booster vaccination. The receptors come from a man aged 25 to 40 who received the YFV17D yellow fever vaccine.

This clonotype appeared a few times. The CDR3 DNA is TGTGCCAGTAGTAGAGAGCGACTAGCGGAGAGCTACGAGCAGTACTTC. It is translated as CASSRERLAESYEQYF. This rearrangement joins TRBV19 to TRBJ2-7, with 9 positions matching TRBD2. The V gene end was trimmed by 4 bases and the J gene end by 3 bases; junction bases not matched to a gene: 10. This CDR3 is 16 amino acids long. Germline V gene data show CDR1 as LNHDA and CDR2 as SQIVND (reference sequence).

The CDR3 sequence is CASSLGGGLGSPLHF. CDR3 coding DNA: TGTGCCAGCAGTTTAGGCGGGGGCCTTGGATCACCCCTCCACTTT. This sequence joins TRBV12-3 or TRBV12-4 and TRBJ1-6, with TRBD1 as a possible D gene (6 bases). Trimming left V 1 base short and J 10 bases short, with 14 bases between. The CDR3 extends over 15 amino acids.

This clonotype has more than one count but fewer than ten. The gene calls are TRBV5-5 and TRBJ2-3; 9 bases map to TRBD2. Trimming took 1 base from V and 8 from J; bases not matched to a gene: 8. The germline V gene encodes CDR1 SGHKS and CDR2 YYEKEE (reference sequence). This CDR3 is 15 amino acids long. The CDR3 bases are TGTGCCAGCAGCTTGTCCGGCCCTAGCGGGACTACGCAGTATTTT. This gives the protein CASSLSGPSGTTQYF.

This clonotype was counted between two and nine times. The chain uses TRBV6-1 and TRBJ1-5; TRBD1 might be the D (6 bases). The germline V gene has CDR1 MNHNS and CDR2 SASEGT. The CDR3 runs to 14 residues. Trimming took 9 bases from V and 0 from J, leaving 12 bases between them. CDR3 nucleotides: TGTGCCAGTGTGACAGGTTATAGCAATCAGCCCCAGCATTTT. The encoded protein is CASVTGYSNQPQHF.

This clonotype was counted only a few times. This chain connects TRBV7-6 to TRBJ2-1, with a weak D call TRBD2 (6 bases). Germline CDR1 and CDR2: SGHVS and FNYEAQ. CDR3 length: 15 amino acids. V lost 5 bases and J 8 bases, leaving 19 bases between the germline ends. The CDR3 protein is CASSPDPTSGDEQFF. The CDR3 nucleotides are TGTGCCAGCAGCCCAGACCCGACGTCGGGAGATGAGCAGTTCTTC.

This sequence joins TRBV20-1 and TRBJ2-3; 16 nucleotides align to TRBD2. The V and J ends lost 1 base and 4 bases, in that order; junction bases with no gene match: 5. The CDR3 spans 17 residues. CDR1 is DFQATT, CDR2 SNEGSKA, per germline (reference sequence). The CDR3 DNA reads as TGCAGTGCTAGAGGAGGGACTAGCGGGAGGGTGGCAGATACGCAGTATTTT. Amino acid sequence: CSARGGTSGRVADTQYF.

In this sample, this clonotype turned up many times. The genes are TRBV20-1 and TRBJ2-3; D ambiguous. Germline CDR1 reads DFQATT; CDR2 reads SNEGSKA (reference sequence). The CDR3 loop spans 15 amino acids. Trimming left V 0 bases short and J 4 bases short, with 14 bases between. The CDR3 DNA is TGCAGTGCTAGAGATCGGAGCGAGTCCGCAGATACGCAGTATTTT. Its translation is CSARDRSESADTQYF.

CDR3 sequence reads: CASSQGAGTRGDTQYF. The CDR3, as DNA: TGCGCCAGCAGCCAAGGTGCCGGGACAAGGGGAGATACGCAGTATTTT. The chain links TRBV4-3 to TRBJ2-3, with TRBD1 as a possible D gene (6 bases). V dropped 1 base and J dropped 5 bases, with 16 bases sitting between them. Germline V gene lookup returns CDR1 LGHNA and CDR2 YSLEER. This CDR3 is built from 16 residues.

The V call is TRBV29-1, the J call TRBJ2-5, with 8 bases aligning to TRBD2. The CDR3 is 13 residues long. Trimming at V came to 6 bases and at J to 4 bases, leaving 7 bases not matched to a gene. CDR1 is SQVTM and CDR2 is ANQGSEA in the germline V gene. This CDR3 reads CSVGGGRTETQYF. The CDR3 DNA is TGCAGCGTCGGCGGGGGGCGGACAGAGACCCAGTACTTC.

For the CDR3, the DNA is TGCGCGGCGTATGCGGATGAAAAACTGTTTTTT. Translation: CAAYADEKLFF. V and J are TRBV20-1 and TRBJ1-4; D is undetermined. The CDR3 totals 11 residues. CDR1 DFQATT and CDR2 SNEGSKA come from the germline V gene (reference sequence).

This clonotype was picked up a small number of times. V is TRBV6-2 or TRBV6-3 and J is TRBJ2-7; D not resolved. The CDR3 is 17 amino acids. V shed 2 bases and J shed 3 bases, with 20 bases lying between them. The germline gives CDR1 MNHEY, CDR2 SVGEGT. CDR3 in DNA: TGTGCCAGCAGTTACCCGACCCCTCCCGGATCCCTCTACGAGCAGTACTTC. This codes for CASSYPTPPGSLYEQYF.

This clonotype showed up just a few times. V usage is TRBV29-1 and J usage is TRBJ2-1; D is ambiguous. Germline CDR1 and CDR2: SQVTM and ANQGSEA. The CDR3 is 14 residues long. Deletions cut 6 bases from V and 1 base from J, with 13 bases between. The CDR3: CSVLGLRSYNEQFF. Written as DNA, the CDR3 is TGCAGCGTCCTAGGCCTCCGGTCCTACAATGAGCAGTTCTTC.

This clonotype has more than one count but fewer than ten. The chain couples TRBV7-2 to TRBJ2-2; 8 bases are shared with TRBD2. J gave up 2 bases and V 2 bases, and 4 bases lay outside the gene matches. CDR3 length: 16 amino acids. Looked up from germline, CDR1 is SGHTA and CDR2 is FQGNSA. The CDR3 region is CASSLLSGRNTGELFF. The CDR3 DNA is TGTGCCAGCAGCTTACTCAGCGGGAGAAACACCGGGGAGCTGTTTTTT.